This T cell receptor (beta chain) was obtained from a study of cytomegalovirus exposure and HLA in healthy donors. This clone has just one count. A multiplex PCR was run with 60 Vbeta primers and 13 Jbeta primers. The protocol was immunoSEQ multiplex PCR, while the TCRdb copy is restricted to in-frame clones and leaves out a portion. The repertoire consists of some 70,000 clones, with 65% to 70% occurring once and the leading ten covering roughly 9.8%. This CDR3 contains 14 residues. The germline V gene encodes CDR1 SNHLY and CDR2 FYNNEI. The junction had 9 bases not matched to a gene; V was cut back by 6 bases and J by 7 bases.

This chain uses TRBV2 with TRBJ1-5; 7 positions agree with TRBD1. The clonotype comes from a woman between 25 and 40 years old in good health and CMV-seronegative. Sequenced: PBMCs. CDR3 in amino acids: CASSQTGVGQPQHF. The CDR3 nucleotides read TGTGCCAGCAGCCAAACAGGGGTGGGGCAGCCCCAGCATTTT.